This T cell receptor beta chain was profiled in a study of blood T cell repertoires in COVID-19. Original methodology: Using reference gene primer amplification, nucleated cell counts were estimated. Sequencing used immunoSEQ multiplex PCR; TCRdb keeps in-frame clones, though not all of them. That table supplies the V and J calls and clone size; D and trimming were determined from the DNA. The profile shows 20,000 to 25,000 clones, around 90% of them singletons. Germline trimming cut 2 bases from V and 4 bases from J; bases unmatched to any gene: 2. This CDR3 region has 15 residues. In germline, CDR1 is SGDLS, CDR2 YYNGEE.

The clonotype comes from a woman aged 70 to 79 with active COVID-19. The rearrangement joins TRBV9 to TRBJ2-1; 11 bases align to TRBD2. The sample taken for sequencing was peripheral blood. The CDR3 loop is CASSVGTSGYNEQFF. The CDR3 DNA is TGTGCCAGCAGCGTCGGGACTAGCGGTTACAATGAGCAGTTCTTC.